These 5 T cell receptor beta chains were all obtained from the same sample, sequenced in a study of T cell responses to AZD1222 COVID-19 vaccine. Here immunoSEQ multiplex PCR was the method, and the copy in TCRdb shows in-frame clones only, minus some. Altogether fewer than 150,000 clones are present, about 87% being singletons, with the ten largest covering roughly 5%. The material sequenced was peripheral blood, taken on day 0 of AZD1222 vaccination. All receptors derive from an adult in good health.

The chain couples TRBV30 to TRBJ2-4; no reliable D call. Deletions cut 0 bases from V and 1 base from J, with 7 bases between. Germline-derived CDR1 and CDR2 are GTSNPN and SVGIG (reference sequence). The CDR3 length is 14 residues. The CDR3 region is CAWSVGRAKNIQYF. CDR3 DNA sequence: TGTGCCTGGAGTGTAGGCCGCGCCAAAAACATTCAGTACTTC.

The CDR3 DNA reads as TGTGCCACCAGCAGAGATGGGACAATCGGCAATCAGCCCCAGCATTTT. Its translation: CATSRDGTIGNQPQHF. The rearrangement uses TRBV15 and TRBJ1-5, with D maybe TRBD1 (6 bases). Germline assignment: CDR1 LNHNV and CDR2 YYDKDF (reference sequence). The germline V and J ends were trimmed by 0 bases and 2 bases, with 11 bases remaining between them. The CDR3 is 16 amino acids.

This clone was counted a few times. The V and J genes are TRBV21-1 and TRBJ2-7; TRBD2, the D gene given by the table, was not confirmed from the DNA. TRBV21-1 is a pseudogene. The CDR3 contains 17 residues. CDR3 region: CASSAGLAEASSYEQYF. In nucleotides, the CDR3 is TGTGCCAGCAGCGCGGGACTAGCGGAGGCAAGCTCCTACGAGCAGTACTTC.

This clone was detected only once. This rearrangement joins TRBV5-1 to TRBJ2-7, with D uncertain. Trimming took off 4 bases at V and 3 bases at J, with 11 bases between the two ends. Germline CDR1 SGHRS, CDR2 YFSETQ. The CDR3 loop spans 13 amino acids. The CDR3 DNA is TGCGCCAGCAGCCAGACCCCGGGCTACGAGCAGTACTTC. The encoded protein is CASSQTPGYEQYF.

The chain links TRBV2 to TRBJ2-7; D call uncertain. Germline V lookup: CDR1 SNHLY, CDR2 FYNNEI. The CDR3 consists of 12 residues. V gave up 0 bases and J gave up 3 bases, with 3 bases separating them. In DNA, the CDR3 is TGTGCCAGCAGTGAAGCCGGCTACGAGCAGTACTTC. Its protein is CASSEAGYEQYF.